Listed below are T cell receptor beta chains from one sample, sequenced in a study of shared clonotypes between healthy human individuals. TCRdb keeps only in-frame clones here, not all; method: immunoSEQ multiplex PCR. This table has 550,000 to 800,000 clones, 90% appearing once. Sample: memory CD8+ T cells from PBMCs. The receptors originated from a man aged 18 to 29 in good health. Some clones in this sample may be carry-over from other donors' samples. Each CDR3 is given without its conserved first and last residue.

>TRBJ2-6|TRBV6-1
ASSERPGIEISGANVLT
>TRBJ2-7|TRBV6-5
ASSYLTGELREQY
>TRBJ2-6|TRBV30
AWGQGDSGANVLT
>TRBJ1-2|TRBV7-9
ASSLDHYGYT
>TRBJ1-1|TRBV5-4
ASSWGSTEAF
>TRBJ1-2|TRBV9
ASSVQKSGGYYGYT
>TRBJ1-1|TRBV5-4
ASRRGGVTEAF
>TRBJ2-1|TRBV11-2
ASSSGLALSSYNEQF
>TRBJ1-2|TRBV9
ASSHRETYGYT
>TRBJ2-7|TRBV10-2
ASSNLAGWTYEQY
>TRBJ2-7|TRBV28
ASSPRTGGVEQY
>TRBJ1-1|TRBV9
ASSSGRGNTEAF
>TRBJ2-7|TRBV28
ASSLVRERPWDEQY
>TRBJ2-1|TRBV19
ARPTCPSSYNEQF
>TRBJ2-5|TRBV5-1
ASSLGRPGGETQY
>TRBJ1-1|TRBV5-4
ASSRADQEAF
>TRBJ2-1|TRBV7-2
ARRAGDSYNEQF
>TRBJ2-7|TRBV5-8
ASSLVPQGTHEQY
>TRBJ2-7|TRBV6-1
ASSEEPGQGLYEQY
>TRBJ1-2|TRBV9
ASTGDYGYT
>TRBJ2-6|TRBV7-6
ASSSPWTGQHSGANVLT
>TRBJ2-1|TRBV4-3
ASSQGMREGNNEQF
>TRBJ1-1|TRBV4-1
ASSLTGTGAMNTEAF
>TRBJ2-1|TRBV28
ASSFLPPHEQF
>TRBJ1-3|TRBV4-3
ASSQDRLLSGNTIY
>TRBJ1-5|TRBV28
ASTDSYSNQPQH
>TRBJ2-1|TRBV7-8
ASSLYLAGGARPHNEQF
>-|TRBV5-1
ASSLRSSYEQY
>TRBJ2-7|TRBV16
ASSLTGTGPYEQY
>TRBJ1-1|TRBV28
ASSFQGWATEAF
>TRBJ1-5|TRBV2
ASSETGGQPQH
>TRBJ1-5|TRBV19
ASSIDPNQPQH
>TRBJ2-1|TRBV25-1
ASSEFQGAYNEQF
>TRBJ2-7|TRBV10-3
AISEFGGSTYEQY
>TRBJ2-1|TRBV5-8
ASSLSVWRGMYNEQF
>TRBJ2-3|TRBV5-1
ASSGGSLGTDTQY
>TRBJ2-3|TRBV4-1
ASSQSGHLTDTQY
>TRBJ2-7|TRBV9
ASSGGLAGYEQY
>TRBJ2-1|TRBV6-5
ASSSLNEQF
>TRBJ2-3|TRBV25-1
ASSVTVDTQY
>TRBJ1-5|TRBV7-9
ASSQGTGGSNQPQH
>TRBJ2-6|TRBV6-1
ASSEPPAVAGANVLT
>TRBJ1-1|TRBV21-1
ASSKATDNTEAF
>TRBJ2-1|TRBV9
ASSVAGEGTYNEQF
>TRBJ2-7|TRBV4-1
ASSQGLESYEQY
>TRBJ2-7|TRBV30
AWSVEGLASYEQY
>TRBJ1-5|TRBV19
ASKYAGQPQH
>TRBJ1-2|TRBV27
ASSLRGGYGYT
>TRBJ2-7|TRBV7-7
ASSLVGSSEQY
>TRBJ2-1|TRBV2
ASTFTGNNEQF
>TRBJ1-5|TRBV6-1
ASSPMGVVNQPQH
>TRBJ2-1|TRBV28
ASSFDLHRSNEQF
>TRBJ2-1|TRBV7-2
ASSPTPGNNEQF
>TRBJ1-2|TRBV19
ASSQTDNYGYT
>TRBJ2-7|TRBV7-7
ASSPRDSPIYEQY
>TRBJ1-1|TRBV28
ASSLEGNTEAF
>TRBJ2-7|TRBV6-1
ASSERSRVPYEQY
>TRBJ2-7|TRBV9
ASSPRRREGREQY
>TRBJ2-7|TRBV2
ASSVYIYEQY